These T cell receptor beta chains were read from a single sample in a study of tumor and adjacent non-tumor tissue in lung cancer. TCRdb re-called the multiplex PCR reads through MiXCR, storing one row per CDR3 protein. Of about 77,000 distinct CDR3 sequences in the sample, 76% were seen once. Sequenced sample: distant non-tumor lung tissue. These receptors all come from a man aged 65 to 79 with non-small cell lung cancer. Each CDR3 is given with its conserved first and last residue. Fields, in order: V gene, J gene, D gene, clone size, CDR3 DNA, CDR3 protein. D genes are given only for firm matches. Expanded clones get a size class; other rows say once, few or many, or leave the size out.

>TRBV29-1|TRBJ2-1|.|.
TGTAGCGTACGCGACAATGATCAGTTCTTC
CSVRDNDQFF
>TRBV10-1|TRBJ2-5|.|many
TGCGCCAGCAGTGCCGGGCAATTAAGGGAAGAGACCCAGTACTTC
CASSAGQLREETQYF
>TRBV10-2|TRBJ2-2|.|.
TGCGCCAGCAGTAATACCGGGGAGCTGTTTTTT
CASSNTGELFF
>TRBV7-8|TRBJ1-1|.|few
TGTACCAGCAGTTCCTCAAGGGCAAAGGGGAACACTGAAGCTTTCTTT
CTSSSSRAKGNTEAFF
>TRBV12-3/TRBV12-4|TRBJ2-2|TRBD2|.
TGTGCCAGTAGTATATACAGCGGGGGCTATACCGGGGAACTGTTTTTT
CASSIYSGGYTGELFF
>TRBV11-2|TRBJ2-2|TRBD1|.
TGTGGCAGCAGCTTAGTGGGCACAGGGGCTGGCGGGGAGCTGTTTTTT
CGSSLVGTGAGGELFF
>TRBV29-1|TRBJ2-7|.|.
TGCAGCGTTGAAGGTCAGGTTACCTACGAGCAGTACTTC
CSVEGQVTYEQYF
>TRBV12-3/TRBV12-4|TRBJ2-2|.|.
TGTACCAGCAGCCTCACCGGGGCAGACACCGGGGAGCTGATTTTT
CTSSLTGADTGELIF
>TRBV14|TRBJ2-5|TRBD2|.
TGTGCCAGCAGCAAAGCGGGGAAACAGTACTTC
CASSKAGKQYF
>TRBV29-1|TRBJ1-1|TRBD1|.
TGCAGAGTTACCGGGACAGATGGGACTTTCTTT
CRVTGTDGTFF
>TRBV11-1|TRBJ2-7|.|.
TGTGCCAGCAGCTTGTCTGGTGGATACGGGCAATACTTC
CASSLSGGYGQYF
>TRBV6-5|TRBJ1-6|.|once
TGTGCCACCAGTTACAGCGGGGATGCGGGTTCACCGCTCCACTTT
CATSYSGDAGSPLHF
>TRBV11-2|TRBJ1-1|.|.
TGTGTCAGCAGCTTAGTGACATCCGATAAACCTTTCTTT
CVSSLVTSDKPFF
>TRBV15|TRBJ2-3|.|.
TGTACCACCAGCAGAGTAGGGGGAGATACGCAGTATTTT
CTTSRVGGDTQYF
>TRBV10-3|TRBJ1-1|.|.
TGTGCCATCAGTGAAAATGGGCAGGCGGGCACTGAAGCCATCTTT
CAISENGQAGTEAIF